This entry concerns a single T cell receptor beta chain. Its specific antigen is unknown. No qualities accompany the bases; no much larger clone lies one base away. The CDR3 measures 16 amino acids from cysteine to phenylalanine. The sequence is cut down to CDR3 DNA, 48 bases in frame from base 1. The germline V gene supplies CDR1 SGHVS and CDR2 FQNEAQ. V and J are truncated by 6 bases and 2 bases respectively, leaving an intervening sequence of 14 bases. This specimen belongs to a study of blood T cell repertoires in COVID-19 (dated by TCRdb to 2018 to 2020). In the study overall: Samples covering the acute and convalescent phases of COVID-19 were provided by collaborators in the United States, Italy and Spain. The material from the prospective study consisted of cDNA or gDNA derived from T cells, B-cell-depleted T cells, or PBMCs. Deeply sampled blood TCRbeta repertoires from subjects exposed to, actively infected with, or recovered from COVID-19 were included in the dataset. The repertoires were made available in a free public database intended to serve as a resource for research on the immune response to SARS-CoV-2. Samples were obtained from the ongoing ImmuneRACE study (first 160 participants) and from 1,254 subjects provided by 6 global collaborators. Nearly every sample came with metadata listing a de-identified subject ID, COVID-19 status, age in years and sex. Where available, HLA class I and class II types were obtained from metadata supplied by the sample provider rather than from assay-based typing. Summary of the overall study and its limitations: The amount of clinical and demographic metadata varied by source and participant and was provided uncurated.

TCRbeta CDR3 regions were amplified from genomic DNA using the immunoSEQ Assay, a bias-controlled multiplex PCR. In the paper's pipeline: The number of nucleated cells in each sample was estimated from the amplification of reference gene primers within the assay. To quantify the absolute abundance of each unique TCRbeta CDR3 rearrangement, sequence reads were collapsed and filtered. For each sample, productive Simpson clonality was calculated as the square root of Simpson's diversity index across productive rearrangements. As stored in TCRdb, this immuneACCESS dataset retains in-frame rearrangements with V and J assigned. A fraction of the clones does not appear; measured against another copy, unresolved V genes explain less than half of the discrepancy, and the remainder lacks a known reason. V and J calls and clone size are copied from that table; D and trimming were computed from the DNA. Present in this sample are about 350,000 clones, around 91% of which were seen just once. The top ten clones comprise roughly 3% of the sample.

Another Seattle source contributed samples from volunteer blood donors who had recovered from COVID-19. Whole blood was collected in K2EDTA tubes by collaborating institutions according to the institutions' own protocols. Collaborator samples were shipped for TCRbeta analysis as frozen whole blood, isolated PBMCs, or DNA extracted from either sample type. The sample taken for sequencing was peripheral blood. The V and J genes are TRBV7-8 and TRBJ1-6; the D gene is perhaps TRBD1, from 5 matching bases. This TCR was recovered from a young woman who had recovered from COVID-19. The CDR3: CASSLGGGTYNSPLHF. Here is the DNA: TGTGCCAGCAGTCTAGGCGGGGGAACCTATAATTCACCCCTCCACTTT.